These T cell receptor beta chains were read from a single sample in a study of shared clonotypes between healthy human individuals. TCRdb keeps only in-frame clones here, not all; method: immunoSEQ multiplex PCR. This sample yields 550,000 to 750,000 clones, of which around 90% are seen a single time; about 24% belongs to the top ten. The sample consisted of naive CD8+ T cells sorted from blood. The receptors come from a young man in good health. CDR3s leave out the opening cysteine and the closing phenylalanine or tryptophan. A D gene is named only where the DNA matches it firmly.

V,J,D,length,CDR3
TRBV28,TRBJ2-7,NA,13,ASSLRGASSYEQY
TRBV13,TRBJ2-2,TRBD2,13,ASRLAGMNTGELF
TRBV29-1,TRBJ2-3,NA,13,SVTQSGMYTDTQY
TRBV30,TRBJ2-7,NA,10,AWSREPYEQY
TRBV2,TRBJ2-7,NA,10,ASLSLPYEQY
TRBV28,TRBJ2-7,NA,13,ASSPGTPQSGEQY
TRBV5-5,TRBJ1-5,TRBD1,13,ASSDRVTRNQPQH
TRBV27,TRBJ2-7,NA,12,ASSSYRSSYEQY
TRBV5-1,TRBJ1-2,NA,13,ASSSERTVHDGYT
TRBV7-2,TRBJ2-7,NA,14,ASSLGPDSGPNEQY
TRBV9,TRBJ2-5,TRBD2,15,ASSAGLAGGPRETQY
TRBV4-1,TRBJ2-7,TRBD1,12,ASSQGQGATEQY
TRBV6-1,TRBJ1-2,TRBD1,12,ASSGWTGDAIHT
TRBV6-5,TRBJ2-5,NA,12,ASSPTEVQETQY
TRBV4-2,TRBJ2-7,TRBD2,12,ASSTLAGAYEQY
TRBV27,TRBJ1-1,TRBD1,13,ASSLGRGPFTEAF
TRBV7-9,TRBJ2-3,TRBD1,14,ASSFLRDRDADTQY
TRBV14,TRBJ2-7,NA,12,ASSPGDLSYEQY
TRBV9,TRBJ2-1,TRBD2,14,ASSGTSGRSYNEQF
TRBV4-1,TRBJ1-1,NA,13,ASSQGLTPNTEAF
TRBV7-3,TRBJ2-3,TRBD2,12,ASSSAGGTDTQY
TRBV15,TRBJ2-3,TRBD1,13,ATRGPGQGTDTQY
TRBV27,TRBJ2-7,NA,10,ASSLWGREQY
TRBV2,TRBJ2-7,NA,12,ASSEEDRSYEQY
TRBV27,TRBJ2-2,TRBD1,15,ASSPLGDRGLTGELF
TRBV6-4,TRBJ2-3,TRBD2,13,ASRPTSGRADTQY
TRBV7-9,TRBJ2-1,NA,10,ASSLSDNEQF
TRBV10-1,TRBJ1-4,NA,16,ASSDFSGREAQMKKLF
TRBV7-9,TRBJ2-1,NA,13,ASSLALENYNEQF
TRBV21-1,TRBJ1-1,NA,16,ASTTEIFVQVPNTEAF
TRBV11-3,TRBJ1-3,NA,13,ASSSYRESGNTIY
TRBV7-9,TRBJ2-3,NA,14,ASSLVGSSSTDTQY
TRBV7-9,TRBJ2-1,NA,11,ASSLLGADEQF
TRBV19,TRBJ1-4,NA,11,ASTPQHGEKLF
TRBV6-6,TRBJ2-5,TRBD1,13,ASSYSPGGHETQY
TRBV18,TRBJ2-2,TRBD2,14,ASSPGLAGVTGELF
TRBV9,TRBJ2-1,TRBD2,15,ASSALGGESPGNEQF
TRBV5-5,TRBJ1-5,NA,13,ASSTFDEAHQPQH
TRBV27,TRBJ2-7,NA,12,ASSPERQGHEQY
TRBV6-1,TRBJ1-5,NA,11,ASSSYSNQPQH
TRBV30,TRBJ2-3,TRBD2,13,AWTAGTSGTDTQY
TRBV7-9,TRBJ2-5,TRBD1,10,ASSLVVGQGY
TRBV10-1,TRBJ2-3,NA,15,ASSEFQDRPGTDTQY
TRBV18,TRBJ2-4,NA,16,ASSLDSGMILAKNIQY
TRBV9,TRBJ2-7,TRBD2,13,ASSELSGGSYEQY
TRBV29-1,TRBJ1-2,TRBD1,12,SVETSGQGDGYT
TRBV28,TRBJ1-5,NA,11,ASSLLVYQPQH
TRBV6-5,TRBJ1-2,NA,11,ASSVTQEVGYT
TRBV4-1,TRBJ2-1,NA,12,ASSPRDSYNEQF
TRBV7-2,TRBJ2-1,NA,10,ASLQSYNEQF